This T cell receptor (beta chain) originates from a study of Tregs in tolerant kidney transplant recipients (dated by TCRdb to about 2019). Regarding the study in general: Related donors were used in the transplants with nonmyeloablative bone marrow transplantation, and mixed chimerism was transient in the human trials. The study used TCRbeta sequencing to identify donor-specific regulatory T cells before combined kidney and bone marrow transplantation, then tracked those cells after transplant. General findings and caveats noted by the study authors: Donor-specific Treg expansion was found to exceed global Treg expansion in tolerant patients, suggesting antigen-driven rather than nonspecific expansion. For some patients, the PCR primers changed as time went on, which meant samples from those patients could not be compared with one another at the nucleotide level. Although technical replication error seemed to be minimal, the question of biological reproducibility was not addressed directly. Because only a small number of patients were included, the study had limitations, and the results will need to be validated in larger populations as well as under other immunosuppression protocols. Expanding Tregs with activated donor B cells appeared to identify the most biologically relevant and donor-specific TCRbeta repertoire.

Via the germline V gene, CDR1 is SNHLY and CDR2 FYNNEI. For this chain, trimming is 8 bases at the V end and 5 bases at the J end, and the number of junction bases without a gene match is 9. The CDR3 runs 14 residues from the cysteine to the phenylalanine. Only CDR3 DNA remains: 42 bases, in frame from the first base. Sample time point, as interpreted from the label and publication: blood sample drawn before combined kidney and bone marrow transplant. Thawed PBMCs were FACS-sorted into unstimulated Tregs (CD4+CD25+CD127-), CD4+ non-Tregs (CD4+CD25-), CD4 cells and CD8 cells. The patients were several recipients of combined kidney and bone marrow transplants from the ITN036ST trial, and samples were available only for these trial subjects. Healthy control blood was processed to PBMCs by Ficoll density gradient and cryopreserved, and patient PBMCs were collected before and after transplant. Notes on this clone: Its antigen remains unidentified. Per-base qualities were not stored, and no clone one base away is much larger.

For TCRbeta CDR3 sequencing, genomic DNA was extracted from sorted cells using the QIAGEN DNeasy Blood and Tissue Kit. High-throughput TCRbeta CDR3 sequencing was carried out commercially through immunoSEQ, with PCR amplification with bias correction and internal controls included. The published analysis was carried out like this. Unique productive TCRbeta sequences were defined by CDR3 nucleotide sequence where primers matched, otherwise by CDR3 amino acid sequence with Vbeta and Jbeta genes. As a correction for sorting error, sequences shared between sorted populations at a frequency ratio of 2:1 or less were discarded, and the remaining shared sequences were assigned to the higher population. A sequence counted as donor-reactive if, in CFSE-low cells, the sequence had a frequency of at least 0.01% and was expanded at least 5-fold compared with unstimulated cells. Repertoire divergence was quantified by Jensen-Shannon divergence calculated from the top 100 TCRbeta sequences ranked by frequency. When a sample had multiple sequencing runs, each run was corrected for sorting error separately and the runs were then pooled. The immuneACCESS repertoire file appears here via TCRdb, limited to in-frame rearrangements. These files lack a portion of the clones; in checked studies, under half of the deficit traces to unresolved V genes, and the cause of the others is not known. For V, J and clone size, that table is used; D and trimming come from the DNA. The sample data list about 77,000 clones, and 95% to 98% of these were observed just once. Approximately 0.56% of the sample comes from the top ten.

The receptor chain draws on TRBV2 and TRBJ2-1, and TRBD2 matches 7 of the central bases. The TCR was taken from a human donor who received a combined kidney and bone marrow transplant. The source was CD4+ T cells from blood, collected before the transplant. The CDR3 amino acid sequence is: CASFLSGIDNEQFF. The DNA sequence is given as TGTGCCAGCTTTTTGAGCGGGATCGACAATGAGCAGTTCTTC.